The 8 T cell receptor beta chains below come from one sample, sequenced in a study of CD4+ T cells in melanoma. TCRdb's table, derived via immunoSEQ multiplex PCR, lists solely in-frame clones and lacks some. The sample includes 52,000 or so clones, over 60% of them seen just once. Sequencing was carried out using tumor tissue. All receptors come from a human donor with melanoma.

V is TRBV2 and J is TRBJ2-7; TRBD1 matches 7 bases. Germline loops: CDR1 SNHLY, CDR2 FYNNEI. The CDR3 is 13 amino acids. J gave up 0 bases and V 4 bases, and 0 bases lay outside the gene matches. CDR3 loop: CASSGTGSYEQYF. Here the CDR3 DNA reads TGTGCCAGCAGTGGGACAGGCTCCTACGAGCAGTACTTC.

This clone is a singleton in its sample. This chain uses TRBV7-3 with TRBJ1-1; D not resolved. Per the germline V gene, CDR1 is SGHTA and CDR2 is FQGTGA. This CDR3 spans 14 amino acids. V was shortened by 3 bases and J by 1 base, with 9 bases between the two germline ends. The CDR3 coding sequence is TGTGCCAGCAGCTTGGGAGCCGGGAACACTGAAGCTTTCTTT. It codes for CASSLGAGNTEAFF.

This clone occurred a few times. V is TRBV5-4 and J is TRBJ1-4; 7 positions agree with TRBD1. The V gene's germline CDR1 is SGHNT and CDR2 YYREEE (reference sequence). Trimming took 4 bases from V and 3 from J; bases not matched to a gene: 6. This CDR3 has 15 amino acids. The CDR3 coding sequence is TGTGCCAGCAGCCGGGACAGTTTACCTAATGAAAAACTGTTTTTT. Translation: CASSRDSLPNEKLFF.

This clone was counted ten times or more. V and J are TRBV30 and TRBJ1-1; D gene ambiguous. CDR3 length: 13 amino acids. Germline CDR1 reads GTSNPN; CDR2 reads SVGIG (reference sequence). The ends were cut back, 3 bases at V and 0 bases at J, with 8 bases in the middle. The CDR3 reads CAWSLGMNTEAFF. The CDR3, as DNA: TGTGCCTGGAGCCTAGGGATGAACACTGAAGCTTTCTTT.

The chain joins TRBV5-1 to TRBJ2-1, with unresolved D. Germline CDR1 is SGHRS and CDR2 is YFSETQ. The CDR3 runs to 13 residues. V lost 0 bases and J lost 6, with 7 bases in between. CDR3 coding DNA: TGCGCCAGCAGCTTGGAACCGTTCAATGAGCAGTTCTTC. It translates to CASSLEPFNEQFF.

This clone was seen once. V usage is TRBV5-4 and J usage is TRBJ2-1; the D is unclear. V dropped 3 bases and J dropped 0 bases, with 10 bases sitting between them. The CDR3 extends over 15 amino acids. Per germline, CDR1 SGHNT and CDR2 YYREEE (reference sequence). The CDR3 DNA sequence: TGTGCCAGCAGCTCGAGCTCGAGCTCCTACAATGAGCAGTTCTTC. This encodes CASSSSSSSYNEQFF.

This clone was detected only a few times. This chain joins TRBV2 and TRBJ1-1; D is uncertain. The CDR3 spans 11 residues. Germline lookup yields CDR1 SNHLY and CDR2 FYNNEI. With 9 bases removed from V and 0 bases from J, the gap between germline ends came to 5 bases. CDR3 loop: CARGMNTEAFF. The CDR3 DNA reads as TGTGCCAGGGGAATGAACACTGAAGCTTTCTTT.

The chain uses TRBV9 and TRBJ1-6; 9 bases fit TRBD1. V gave up 3 bases and J gave up 8 bases; unmatched junction bases: 0. Looked up from germline, CDR1 is SGDLS and CDR2 is YYNGEE. This CDR3 region has 13 residues. The CDR3 DNA sequence: TGTGCCAGCAGCGGGACAGGGGATTCACCCCTCCACTTT. Protein: CASSGTGDSPLHF. The full variable domain, its missing parts supplied by reference TRBV9 and TRBJ1-6, is DSGVTQTPKHLITATGQRVTLRCSPRSGDLSVYWYQQSLDQGLQFLIQYYNGEERAKGNILERFSAQQFPDLHSELNLSSLELGDSALYFCASSGTGDSPLHFGNGTRLTVT.